One sample yielded the 11 T cell receptor beta chains listed below, sequenced in a study of blood T cell repertoires in COVID-19. The table came from immunoSEQ multiplex PCR; TCRdb's copy has only in-frame clones and leaves some out. Of about 250,000 clones listed, more than 70% are singletons. The sequenced material came from peripheral blood. Every receptor here comes from a woman in her thirties with COVID-19, enrolled during active disease.

The V and J genes are TRBV11-2 and TRBJ1-1; no clear D gene. The CDR3 is 13 amino acids. CDR1 SGHAT and CDR2 FQNNGV come from the germline V gene. V was shortened by 4 bases and J by 1 base, with 7 bases between the two germline ends. Here the CDR3 DNA reads TGTGCCAGCAGCTACAGAAGGAACACTGAAGCTTTCTTT. This sequence encodes CASSYRRNTEAFF.

The chain has TRBV7-2 and TRBJ2-3, with D possibly being TRBD2 (6 bases). This CDR3 has 14 amino acids. Trimming cost V 4 bases and J 5 bases, with 13 bases left between them. Germline V gene data show CDR1 as SGHTA and CDR2 as FQGNSA. CDR3 amino acids: CASSSPAGLDTQYF. The CDR3 DNA reads as TGTGCCAGCAGCTCCCCAGCGGGTTTAGATACGCAGTATTTT.

V is TRBV9 and J is TRBJ1-2; possibly TRBD1 for D (6 bases). V lost 3 bases and J lost 3, with 15 bases in between. The CDR3 is made up of 15 amino acids. CDR1 and CDR2 (germline): SGDLS, YYNGEE. The CDR3 DNA sequence: TGTGCCAGCAGCGGATCACAGGGCTCCCACTATGGCTACACCTTC. Translated, it gives CASSGSQGSHYGYTF.

This sequence joins TRBV4-3 and TRBJ2-6; TRBD1 is a possible D gene (6 bases). The ends were cut back, 2 bases at V and 0 bases at J, with 8 bases in the middle. CDR1 is LGHNA and CDR2 is YSLEER in the germline V gene. The CDR3 sequence is 16 residues long. The DNA of the CDR3 is TGCGCCAGCAGCCAAATAGGGGGCTCTGGGGCCAACGTCCTGACTTTC. Protein sequence: CASSQIGGSGANVLTF.

This clone occurred a few times. J is TRBJ1-1 and V is TRBV5-1; 8 bases fit TRBD1. This CDR3 has 15 residues. CDR1 and CDR2 (germline): SGHRS, YFSETQ. V dropped 5 bases and J dropped 3; count of bases not matched to a gene: 9. The CDR3 spells CASSPQRQGHTEAFF. The CDR3 DNA follows: TGCGCCAGCAGTCCCCAGAGACAGGGGCACACTGAAGCTTTCTTT.

The chain carries TRBV5-4 and TRBJ2-1; D possibly corresponds to TRBD2 (5 bases). Trimming removed 0 bases from V and 8 bases from J, with 12 bases in between. CDR1 is SGHNT, CDR2 YYREEE, per germline (reference sequence). The CDR3 contains 14 residues. In DNA form, the CDR3 reads TGTGCCAGCAGCTTGGGGCTAGCAATCGATGAGCAGTTCTTC. Amino acids: CASSLGLAIDEQFF. Full variable domain (outside the CDR3, taken from reference TRBV5-4 and TRBJ2-1): ETGVTQSPTHLIKTRGQQVTLRCSSQSGHNTVSWYQQALGQGPQFIFQYYREEENGRGNFPPRFSGLQFPNYSSELNVNALELDDSALYLCASSLGLAIDEQFFGPGTRLTVL.

The gene calls are TRBV5-1 and TRBJ2-7, with 9 bases identical to TRBD1. The CDR3 is 16 residues long. Germline CDR1 reads SGHRS; CDR2 reads YFSETQ. Unmatched junction bases numbered 10, after V lost 4 bases and J lost 2 bases. CDR3 sequence reads: CASSVGRDRVTYEQYF. The DNA for the CDR3 is TGCGCCAGCAGCGTCGGCCGGGACAGGGTGACCTACGAGCAGTACTTC.

This clone came up once. The rearrangement uses TRBV10-2 and TRBJ2-1, with 9 bases that match TRBD2. Looked up from germline, CDR1 is WSHSY and CDR2 is SAAADI. V shed 8 bases, J shed 0 bases, and the junction held 8 bases outside the gene matches. The CDR3 is 16 amino acids. The CDR3, as DNA: TGCGCCAGCCAACTAGCGGGTCTGAGCTCCTACAATGAGCAGTTCTTC. Its protein product is CASQLAGLSSYNEQFF.

The genes are TRBV9 and TRBJ2-7; D may be TRBD2 (6 bases). V was trimmed by 3 bases and J by 2 bases, leaving 12 bases between them. The CDR3 spans 14 residues. Germline lookup yields CDR1 SGDLS and CDR2 YYNGEE. In nucleotides, the CDR3 is TGTGCCAGCAGCGCGGGGGACGGTCCCTACGAGCAGTACGTC. Translated: CASSAGDGPYEQYV.

The DNA of the CDR3 is TGCGCCAGCAGATTAGACAGGGGATTCGGAACTGAAGCTTTCTTT. It specifies CASRLDRGFGTEAFF. The V gene is TRBV10-2, the J gene TRBJ1-1, with 8 bases aligning to TRBD1. Germline trimming cut 6 bases from V and 5 bases from J; bases unmatched to any gene: 11. The germline CDR1 and CDR2 sequences are WSHSY and SAAADI. This CDR3 spans 15 amino acids.

The V call is TRBV11-3, the J call TRBJ2-2, with TRBD2 identical over 11 bases. With V trimmed by 3 bases and J by 3 bases, 3 bases remained unmatched. The CDR3 runs to 16 residues. Per germline, CDR1 SGHNT and CDR2 YENEEA. CDR3 protein: CASSFSGRAHTGELFF. DNA of the CDR3: TGTGCCAGCAGCTTTAGCGGGAGGGCCCACACCGGGGAGCTGTTTTTT.